This record concerns one TCR beta chain sequence. The data derive from a study of blood T cell repertoires in COVID-19. V shed 1 base and J 3 bases; nucleotides not matched to a gene: 4. Germline V gene data show CDR1 as SGHRS and CDR2 as YFSETQ. The CDR3 has 15 amino acids. TCRdb's table, derived via immunoSEQ multiplex PCR, lists solely in-frame clones and lacks some. The top ten clones hold 0.8% to 1% of a sample with a few hundred thousand clones, roughly 86% of them seen once. The clonotype originates from a woman in her twenties or thirties who had recovered from COVID-19. The sequenced material came from PBMCs or T cells enriched from blood (not recorded which). The chain joins TRBV5-1 to TRBJ2-3, with 8 bases that match TRBD2. The CDR3 is CASSLRGLETDTQYF. The DNA of the CDR3 is TGCGCCAGCAGCTTGAGGGGACTAGAAACAGATACGCAGTATTTT.